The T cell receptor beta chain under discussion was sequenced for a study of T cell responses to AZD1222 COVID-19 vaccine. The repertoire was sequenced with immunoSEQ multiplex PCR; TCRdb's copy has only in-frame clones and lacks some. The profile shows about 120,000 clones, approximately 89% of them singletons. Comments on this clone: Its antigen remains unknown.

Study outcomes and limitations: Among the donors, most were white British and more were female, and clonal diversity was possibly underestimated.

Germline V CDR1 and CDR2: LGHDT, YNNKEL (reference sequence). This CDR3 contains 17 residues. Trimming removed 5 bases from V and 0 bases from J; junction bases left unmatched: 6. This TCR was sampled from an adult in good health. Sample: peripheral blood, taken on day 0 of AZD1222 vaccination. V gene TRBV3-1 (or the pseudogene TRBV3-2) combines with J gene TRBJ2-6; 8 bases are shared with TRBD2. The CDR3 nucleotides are TGTGCCAGCAGCACGGACAGCGGGAGCTCTGGGGCCAACGTCCTGACTTTC. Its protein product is CASSTDSGSSGANVLTF.